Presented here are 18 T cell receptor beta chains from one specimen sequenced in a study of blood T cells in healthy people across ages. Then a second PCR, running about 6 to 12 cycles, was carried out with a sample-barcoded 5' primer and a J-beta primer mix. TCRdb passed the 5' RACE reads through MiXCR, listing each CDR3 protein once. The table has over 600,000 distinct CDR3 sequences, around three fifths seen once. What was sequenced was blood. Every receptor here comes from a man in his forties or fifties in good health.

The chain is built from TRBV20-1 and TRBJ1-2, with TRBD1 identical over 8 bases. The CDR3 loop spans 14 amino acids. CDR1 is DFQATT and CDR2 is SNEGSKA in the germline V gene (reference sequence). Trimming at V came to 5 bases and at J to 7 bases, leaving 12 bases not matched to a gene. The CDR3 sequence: CSAWGQESQGGYTF. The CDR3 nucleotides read TGCAGTGCTTGGGGACAGGAGTCCCAGGGTGGCTACACCTTC.

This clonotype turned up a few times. CDR3 residues: CASRDPQGAGETQYF. Written as DNA, the CDR3 is TGTGCCAGCAGGGATCCACAGGGGGCCGGCGAGACCCAGTACTTC. The rearrangement joins TRBV6-6 to TRBJ2-5; 9 bases line up with TRBD1. V dropped 6 bases and J dropped 5; count of bases not matched to a gene: 10. This CDR3 has 15 amino acids. Germline V lookup: CDR1 MNHNY, CDR2 SVGAGI (reference sequence).

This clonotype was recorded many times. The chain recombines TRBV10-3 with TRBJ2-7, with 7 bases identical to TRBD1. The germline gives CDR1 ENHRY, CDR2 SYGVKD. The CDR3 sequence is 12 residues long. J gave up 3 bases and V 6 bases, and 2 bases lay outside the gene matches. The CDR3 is CAISGTDYEQYF. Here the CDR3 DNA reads TGTGCCATCAGCGGGACAGACTACGAGCAGTACTTC.

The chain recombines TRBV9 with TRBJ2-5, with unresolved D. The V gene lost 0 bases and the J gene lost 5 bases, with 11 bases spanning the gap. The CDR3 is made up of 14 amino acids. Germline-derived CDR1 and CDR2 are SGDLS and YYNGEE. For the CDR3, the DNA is TGTGCCAGCAGCGTAGGGGTAGCAATGGAGACCCAGTACTTC. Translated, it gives CASSVGVAMETQYF.

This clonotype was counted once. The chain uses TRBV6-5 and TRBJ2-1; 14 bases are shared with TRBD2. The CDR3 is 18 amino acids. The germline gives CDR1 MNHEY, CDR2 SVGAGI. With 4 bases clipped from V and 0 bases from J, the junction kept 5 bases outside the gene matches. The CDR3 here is CASSSTSGGGSSYNEQFF. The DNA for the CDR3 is TGTGCCAGCAGTTCGACTAGCGGGGGGGGCAGCTCCTACAATGAGCAGTTCTTC.

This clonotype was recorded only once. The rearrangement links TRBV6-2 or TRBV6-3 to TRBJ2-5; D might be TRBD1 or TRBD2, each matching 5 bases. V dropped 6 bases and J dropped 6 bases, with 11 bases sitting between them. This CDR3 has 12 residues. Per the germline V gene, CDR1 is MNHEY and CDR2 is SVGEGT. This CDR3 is CASRGAGQTQYF. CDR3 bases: TGTGCCAGCAGGGGAGCAGGGCAGACCCAGTACTTC.

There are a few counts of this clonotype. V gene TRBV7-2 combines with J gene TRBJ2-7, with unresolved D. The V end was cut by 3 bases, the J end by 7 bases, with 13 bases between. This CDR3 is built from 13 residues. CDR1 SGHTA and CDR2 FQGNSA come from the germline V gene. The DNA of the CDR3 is TGTGCCAGCAGCTTTCTACCACCTTTGGAGCAGTACTTC. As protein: CASSFLPPLEQYF.

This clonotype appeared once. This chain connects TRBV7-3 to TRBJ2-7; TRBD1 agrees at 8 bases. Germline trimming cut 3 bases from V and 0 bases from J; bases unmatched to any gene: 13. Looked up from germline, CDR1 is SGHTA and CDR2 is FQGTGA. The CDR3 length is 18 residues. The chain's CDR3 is CASSFSGQGDRSSYEQYF. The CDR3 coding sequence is TGTGCCAGCAGCTTCAGCGGACAGGGAGACCGAAGCTCCTACGAGCAGTACTTC. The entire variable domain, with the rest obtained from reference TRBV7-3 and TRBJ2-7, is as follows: GAGVSQTPSNKVTEKGKYVELRCDPISGHTALYWYRQSLGQGPEFLIYFQGTGAADDSGLPNDRFFAVRPEGSVSTLKIQRTERGDSAVYLCASSFSGQGDRSSYEQYFGPGTRLTVT.

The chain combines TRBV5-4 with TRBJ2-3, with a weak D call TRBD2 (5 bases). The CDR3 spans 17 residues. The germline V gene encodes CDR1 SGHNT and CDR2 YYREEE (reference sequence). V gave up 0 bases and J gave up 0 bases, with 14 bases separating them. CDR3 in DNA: TGTGCCAGCAGCTTGGGCCCTAGCTACACTAGCACAGATACGCAGTATTTT. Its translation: CASSLGPSYTSTDTQYF.

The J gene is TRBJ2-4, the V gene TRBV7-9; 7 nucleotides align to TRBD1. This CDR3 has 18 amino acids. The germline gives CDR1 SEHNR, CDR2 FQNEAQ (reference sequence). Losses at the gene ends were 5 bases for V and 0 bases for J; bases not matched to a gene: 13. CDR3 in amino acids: CASSQDRDRNLAKNIQYF. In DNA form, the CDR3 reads TGTGCCAGCAGCCAAGACCGGGACAGAAATCTAGCCAAAAACATTCAGTACTTC.

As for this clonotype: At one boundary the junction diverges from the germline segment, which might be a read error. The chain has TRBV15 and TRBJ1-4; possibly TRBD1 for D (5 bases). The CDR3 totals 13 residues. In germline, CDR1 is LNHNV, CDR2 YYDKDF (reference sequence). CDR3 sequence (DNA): TGTGCCGCCAGCAGAGCAGGGAGTGGAAAACTGTTTTTT. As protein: CAASRAGSGKLFF.

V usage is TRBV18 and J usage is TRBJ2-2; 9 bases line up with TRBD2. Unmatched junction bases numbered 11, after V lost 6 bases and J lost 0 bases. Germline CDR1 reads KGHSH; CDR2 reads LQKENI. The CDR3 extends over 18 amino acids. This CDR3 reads CASSPLLLAGTNTGELFF. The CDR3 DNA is TGTGCCAGCTCCCCTCTCCTGCTAGCGGGGACGAACACCGGGGAGCTGTTTTTT.

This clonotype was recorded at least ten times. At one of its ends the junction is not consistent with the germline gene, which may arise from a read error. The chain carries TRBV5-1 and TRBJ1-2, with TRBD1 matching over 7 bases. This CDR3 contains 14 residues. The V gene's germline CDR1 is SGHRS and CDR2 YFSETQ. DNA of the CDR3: TGTGCCAGCAGCTTAGGGGACAGTAACTATGGCTACACCTTC. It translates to CASSLGDSNYGYTF.

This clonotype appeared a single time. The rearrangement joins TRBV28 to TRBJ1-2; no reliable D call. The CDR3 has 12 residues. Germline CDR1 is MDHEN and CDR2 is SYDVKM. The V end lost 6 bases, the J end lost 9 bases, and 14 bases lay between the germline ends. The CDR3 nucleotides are TGTGCCAGCAGGCCCCTCCGGGCGCGCTACACCTTC. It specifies CASRPLRARYTF.

The CDR3 is CACGDWSSYNEQFF. The CDR3 bases are TGTGCCTGCGGGGACTGGAGCTCCTACAATGAGCAGTTCTTC. This rearrangement joins TRBV12-3 or TRBV12-4 to TRBJ2-1; D is perhaps TRBD2 (6 bases). This CDR3 comprises 14 residues. Trimming cost V 11 bases and J 0 bases, with 14 bases left between them.

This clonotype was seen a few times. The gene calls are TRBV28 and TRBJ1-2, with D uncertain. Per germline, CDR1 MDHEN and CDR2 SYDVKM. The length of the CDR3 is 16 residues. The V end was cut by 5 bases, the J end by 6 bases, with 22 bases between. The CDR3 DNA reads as TGTGCCAGCAGTCACCACCCCTCGTGGGGAGAGAATGGCTACACCTTC. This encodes CASSHHPSWGENGYTF.

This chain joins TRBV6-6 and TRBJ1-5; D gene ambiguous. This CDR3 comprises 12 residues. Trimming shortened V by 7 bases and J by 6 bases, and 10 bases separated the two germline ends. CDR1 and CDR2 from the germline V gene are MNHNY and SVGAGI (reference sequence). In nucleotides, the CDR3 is TGTGCCAGCATGGCAGGTCTTCAGCCCCAGCATTTT. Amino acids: CASMAGLQPQHF.

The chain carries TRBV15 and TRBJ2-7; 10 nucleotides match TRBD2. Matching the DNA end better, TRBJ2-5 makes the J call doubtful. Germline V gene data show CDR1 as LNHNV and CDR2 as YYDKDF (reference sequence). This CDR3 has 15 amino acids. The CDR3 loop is CATSPTSGAGETQYF. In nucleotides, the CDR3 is TGTGCCACCAGCCCTACTAGCGGGGCTGGCGAGACCCAGTACTTC.